Following are 13 T cell receptor beta chains from one sample sequenced in a study of Ad26.COV2.S vaccination and SARS-CoV-2 variants. Sequencing was performed with immunoSEQ multiplex PCR; in TCRdb, only in-frame clones are kept and a portion is missing. The table includes 360,000 or so clones, around 89% detected once. This sample's treatment: some 19 received Ad26.COV2.S at low or high dose, single or two shots; a few received placebo; per-sample allocation not given. Material that was analyzed had been drawn on day 63 after the first vaccine or placebo injection. This material consisted of peripheral blood, taken in a trial of Ad26.COV2.S vaccine versus placebo. The receptors come from a person between 18 and 60 years old who received the Ad26.COV2.S COVID-19 vaccine or a placebo.

This clone turned up a few times. This chain joins TRBV6-5 and TRBJ2-7, with D possibly TRBD1 on 6 matching bases. This CDR3 is 13 amino acids long. Trimming left V 5 bases short and J 2 bases short, with 10 bases between. The germline V gene has CDR1 MNHEY and CDR2 SVGAGI. This chain's CDR3 is CASSRQVTYEQYF. Here the CDR3 DNA reads TGTGCCAGCAGTCGACAGGTTACCTACGAGCAGTACTTC.

This sequence joins TRBV2 and TRBJ2-6; no firm D call. Germline CDR1 reads SNHLY; CDR2 reads FYNNEI. The CDR3 spans 12 residues. V was shortened by 7 bases and J by 1 base, with 2 bases between the two germline ends. CDR3: CASTSGANVLTF. The CDR3 bases are TGTGCCAGCACTTCTGGGGCCAACGTCCTGACTTTC.

This chain links TRBV18 with TRBJ1-2, with D possibly matching TRBD1 (5 bases). This CDR3 has 15 residues. Trimming removed 3 bases from V and 4 bases from J, with 15 bases in between. The germline V gene has CDR1 KGHSH and CDR2 LQKENI. CDR3 coding DNA: TGTGCCAGCTCACCGGGGACGGGGCTGGGCTATGGCTACACCTTC. This codes for CASSPGTGLGYGYTF.

This clone was picked up one time. The chain joins TRBV5-1 to TRBJ2-3, with D unresolved. The V gene lost 4 bases and the J gene lost 2 bases, with 14 bases spanning the gap. The CDR3 loop spans 15 amino acids. Germline loops: CDR1 SGHRS, CDR2 YFSETQ. Here the CDR3 DNA reads TGCGCCAGCAGCAAAGCCTCGGCATCCACAGATACGCAGTATTTT. Encoded protein: CASSKASASTDTQYF.

The chain has TRBV6-2 or TRBV6-3 and TRBJ1-4, with no clear D. The CDR3 loop spans 16 amino acids. The ends were cut back, 0 bases at V and 3 bases at J, with 11 bases in the middle. The germline CDR1 and CDR2 sequences are MNHEY and SVGEGT. This chain's CDR3 is CASSYSSPGANEKLFF. The CDR3 DNA is TGTGCCAGCAGTTACTCGTCACCCGGGGCTAATGAAAAACTGTTTTTT.

This sequence joins TRBV19 and TRBJ2-7, with 13 bases fitting TRBD2. The CDR3 runs to 17 residues. Germline CDR1 is LNHDA and CDR2 is SQIVND (reference sequence). J gave up 3 bases and V 1 base, and 6 bases lay outside the gene matches. CDR3 coding DNA: TGTGCCAGTAGTATAGGGGTGTGGACTAGCGGGAGCTACGAGCAGTACTTC. Protein product: CASSIGVWTSGSYEQYF. The full variable domain, its missing parts supplied by reference TRBV19 and TRBJ2-7, is DGGITQSPKYLFRKEGQNVTLSCEQNLNHDAMYWYRQDPGQGLRLIYYSQIVNDFQKGDIAEGYSVSREKKESFPLTVTSAQKNPTAFYLCASSIGVWTSGSYEQYFGPGTRLTVT.

This chain uses TRBV5-1 with TRBJ2-1; the D gene is possibly TRBD2 (7 bases). Trimming took off 4 bases at V and 10 bases at J, with 12 bases between the two ends. CDR3 length: 12 amino acids. The germline V gene encodes CDR1 SGHRS and CDR2 YFSETQ. CDR3 residues: CASSIPGGEQFF. The CDR3 nucleotides read TGCGCCAGCAGCATCCCGGGGGGCGAGCAGTTCTTC.

The chain carries TRBV27 and TRBJ2-6, with D possibly being TRBD1 (6 bases). V lost 2 bases and J 8 bases, leaving 13 bases between the germline ends. The CDR3 sequence is 15 residues long. Germline V gene data show CDR1 as MNHEY and CDR2 as SMNVEV (reference sequence). The CDR3 region has the DNA TGTGCCAGCAGTTTAGGGGGCGCGTTATCCAACGTCCTGACTTTC. This codes for CASSLGGALSNVLTF.

This clone was observed a single time. The chain is built from TRBV6-1 and TRBJ1-2; D gene unclear. This CDR3 is built from 15 residues. Trimming cost V 3 bases and J 1 base, with 12 bases left between them. Germline V lookup: CDR1 MNHNS, CDR2 SASEGT. The CDR3 protein is CASSDGPTLNYGYTF. CDR3 in DNA: TGTGCCAGCAGTGACGGGCCAACCCTTAACTATGGCTACACCTTC.

This clone showed up just once. The V gene is TRBV7-9, the J gene TRBJ1-5, with a possible D match to TRBD1 (5 bases). CDR1 is SEHNR, CDR2 FQNEAQ, per germline (reference sequence). The length of the CDR3 is 14 residues. The germline V and J ends were trimmed by 1 base and 4 bases, with 8 bases remaining between them. CDR3 coding DNA: TGTGCCAGCAGCTTAGAGGCAGGGAATCAGCCCCAGCATTTT. Encoded protein: CASSLEAGNQPQHF.

The V gene is TRBV15, the J gene TRBJ2-5, with D unresolved. V lost 0 bases and J lost 2, with 1 base in between. CDR1 is LNHNV, CDR2 YYDKDF, per germline (reference sequence). The CDR3 totals 12 residues. The CDR3 bases are TGTGCCACCAGCAGAGATCAAGAGACCCAGTACTTC. Its translation is CATSRDQETQYF.

V gene TRBV19 combines with J gene TRBJ2-7; 8 bases line up with TRBD2. The CDR3 extends over 13 amino acids. Germline CDR1 reads LNHDA; CDR2 reads SQIVND (reference sequence). V dropped 9 bases and J dropped 4; count of bases not matched to a gene: 8. CDR3 sequence (DNA): TGTGCCAGGGAGGAGCGGGAGAGGTACGAGCAGTACTTC. Translated: CAREERERYEQYF.

In its sample, this clone was seen once. This chain uses TRBV7-2 with TRBJ2-7, with TRBD2 matching 9 bases. The CDR3 loop spans 17 amino acids. J gave up 3 bases and V 4 bases, and 13 bases lay outside the gene matches. CDR1 is SGHTA and CDR2 is FQGNSA in the germline V gene. This CDR3 reads CASSSSFSGRGHYEQYF. The DNA of the CDR3 is TGTGCCAGCAGCTCGTCTTTTAGCGGGAGAGGGCACTACGAGCAGTACTTC.